Below, 10 T cell receptor beta chains from the same sample are listed, as sequenced in a study of Ad26.COV2.S vaccination and SARS-CoV-2 variants. Some clones are missing from TCRdb's copy, which holds only in-frame ones; the method was immunoSEQ multiplex PCR. The data contain roughly 300,000 clones, about 85% of them singletons. Treatment reported: around 19 received Ad26.COV2.S at low or high dose, single or two shots; 5 received placebo; per-sample allocation not given. Collection of the samples took place on day 63 after the first injection of vaccine or placebo. The sequencing used peripheral blood, collected in a trial of Ad26.COV2.S vaccine versus placebo. The receptor set was obtained from a person between 18 and 65 years old who received the Ad26.COV2.S COVID-19 vaccine or a placebo.

The chain links TRBV5-1 to TRBJ1-5; D perhaps matches TRBD1 (6 bases). There are 15 residues in the CDR3. Trimming took off 2 bases at V and 2 bases at J, with 11 bases between the two ends. Germline assignment: CDR1 SGHRS and CDR2 YFSETQ. CDR3 protein: CASSFAGAGNQPQHF. The CDR3 DNA is TGCGCCAGCAGCTTTGCGGGGGCCGGCAATCAGCCCCAGCATTTT.

The chain couples TRBV7-3 to TRBJ1-5; 8 nucleotides match TRBD1. V shed 5 bases, J shed 7 bases, and the junction held 7 bases outside the gene matches. Per germline, CDR1 SGHTA and CDR2 FQGTGA. CDR3 length: 14 residues. The CDR3 region is CASSLTGVGQPQHF. CDR3 DNA: TGTGCCAGCAGCCTGACAGGGGTAGGGCAGCCCCAGCATTTT.

J is TRBJ1-5 and V is TRBV7-9; perhaps TRBD1 as D (6 bases). CDR1 SEHNR and CDR2 FQNEAQ come from the germline V gene (reference sequence). CDR3 length: 13 amino acids. With 5 bases removed from V and 4 bases from J, the gap between germline ends came to 9 bases. CDR3 nucleotides: TGTGCCAGCAGCCCGGACAGTAATCAGCCCCAGCATTTT. This gives the protein CASSPDSNQPQHF.

V is TRBV5-1 and J is TRBJ1-3; D uncertain. Between the trimmed V and J ends, which lost 3 bases and 2 bases, there was a span of 9 bases. The CDR3 covers 14 residues. Germline values: CDR1 SGHRS, CDR2 YFSETQ. The DNA for the CDR3 is TGCGCCAGCAGCTCTGAGTGGGCTGGAAACACCATATATTTT. Translated: CASSSEWAGNTIYF.

The chain uses TRBV4-1 and TRBJ2-5; D is undetermined. Trimming pared 3 bases from V and 4 bases from J, leaving 9 bases between. CDR3 length equals 13 residues. The germline V gene encodes CDR1 MGHRA and CDR2 YSYEKL. In DNA form, the CDR3 reads TGCGCCAGCAGCCAGACACTGTCAGAGACCCAGTACTTC. Translation: CASSQTLSETQYF.

This clone was observed a single time. The chain couples TRBV7-9 to TRBJ2-7, with 9 bases matching TRBD1. This CDR3 is 16 amino acids long. V shed 3 bases, J shed 6 bases, and the junction held 12 bases outside the gene matches. Germline CDR1 is SEHNR and CDR2 is FQNEAQ (reference sequence). CDR3 region: CASSFTTGGVILEQYF. In DNA, the CDR3 is TGTGCCAGCAGCTTCACCACAGGGGGCGTTATTCTCGAGCAGTACTTC.

The chain couples TRBV19 to TRBJ2-3; 8 bases line up with TRBD1. This CDR3 region has 16 residues. Trimming removed 6 bases from V and 2 bases from J; junction bases left unmatched: 10. Germline V lookup: CDR1 LNHDA, CDR2 SQIVND (reference sequence). CDR3 DNA: TGTGCCAGTAGCGACCCGGACAGGGTATACACAGATACGCAGTATTTT. Its translation: CASSDPDRVYTDTQYF.

The chain uses TRBV6-5 and TRBJ2-7; D might be TRBD1 (6 bases). The ends were cut back, 6 bases at V and 0 bases at J, with 9 bases in the middle. Germline assignment: CDR1 MNHEY and CDR2 SVGAGI. This CDR3 is 13 amino acids long. The CDR3 bases are TGTGCCAGCAGGCACAGGGACTCCTACGAGCAGTACTTC. Its protein product is CASRHRDSYEQYF.

This chain connects TRBV28 to TRBJ1-1; 10 bases are shared with TRBD1. The J segment lost 2 bases and the V segment lost 6 bases, leaving 12 bases of the junction unmatched. CDR1 and CDR2 from the germline V gene are MDHEN and SYDVKM. The CDR3 covers 17 residues. This CDR3 is CASRPPPGQGTNTEAFF. In DNA, the CDR3 is TGTGCCAGCAGACCCCCCCCGGGACAGGGGACCAACACTGAAGCTTTCTTT.

V and J are TRBV19 and TRBJ1-5; D is possibly TRBD1 (6 bases). V dropped 3 bases and J dropped 7 bases, with 16 bases sitting between them. The CDR3 has 15 amino acids. The germline gives CDR1 LNHDA, CDR2 SQIVND (reference sequence). The CDR3 loop is CASSITGGAFQPQHF. CDR3 nucleotide sequence: TGTGCCAGTAGTATCACGGGGGGCGCTTTCCAGCCCCAGCATTTT.